Shown below are 30 T cell receptor beta chains from a single sample sequenced in a study of blood T cells in healthy people across ages. Combining a sample-barcoded 5' primer with a J-beta primer mix, a second PCR ran for about 7 to 11 cycles. TCRdb ran MiXCR on the 5' RACE reads and lists one entry per CDR3 protein. The sample lists about 590,000 distinct CDR3 sequences; roughly 30% were seen once. The specimen sequenced was blood. These TCRs come from a woman of 80 years or more in good health.

In this sample, this clonotype turned up many times. The gene calls are TRBV10-3 and TRBJ2-7; 8 bases line up with TRBD2. CDR1 is ENHRY, CDR2 SYGVKD, per germline. Trimming took 3 bases from V and 0 from J; bases not matched to a gene: 10. This CDR3 spans 17 amino acids. The CDR3 region is CAISESSGGATSYEQYF. Here the CDR3 DNA reads TGTGCCATCAGTGAATCAAGCGGGGGCGCTACCTCCTACGAGCAGTACTTC.

At least ten counts were recorded for this clonotype. The J gene is TRBJ2-7, the V gene TRBV2; D is ambiguous. CDR3 size: 12 residues. CDR1 is SNHLY, CDR2 FYNNEI, per germline. Trimming took 4 bases from V and 6 from J, leaving 10 bases between them. The CDR3 coding sequence is TGTGCCAGCAGTGTTGCAGTCTCCGAGCAGTACTTC. Translating it yields CASSVAVSEQYF.

A single count supports this clonotype. DNA of the CDR3: TGCAGTGCTAGAGAGCCCAGGGGGTGCTATGGCTACACCTTC. The encoded protein is CSAREPRGCYGYTF. The chain is built from TRBV20-1 and TRBJ1-2, with 7 bases fitting TRBD1. V trimming: 0 bases; J trimming: 4 bases; junction bases outside the gene matches: 5. CDR3 length equals 14 residues. Per germline, CDR1 DFQATT and CDR2 SNEGSKA (reference sequence).

This clonotype showed up many times. The V gene is TRBV28, the J gene TRBJ2-7; 7 bases align to TRBD1. CDR3 length equals 14 residues. V lost 10 bases and J lost 2; bases outside the gene matches: 11. Germline V gene lookup returns CDR1 MDHEN and CDR2 SYDVKM. The CDR3 region is CAIARTGFTYEQYF. The CDR3 DNA follows: TGTGCCATTGCCCGGACAGGTTTTACCTACGAGCAGTACTTC.

This clonotype was seen many times. This sequence joins TRBV5-1 and TRBJ2-1; 13 positions agree with TRBD2. This CDR3 has 16 residues. Germline V gene lookup returns CDR1 SGHRS and CDR2 YFSETQ. V lost 0 bases to trimming and J lost 7 bases; unmatched junction nucleotides: 4. The CDR3 loop is CASSLGTGLAGNEQFF. CDR3 nucleotide sequence: TGCGCCAGCAGCTTGGGGACGGGACTAGCGGGGAATGAGCAGTTCTTC.

In this sample, this clonotype turned up many times. The V call is TRBV29-1, the J call TRBJ2-1, with no clear D. The germline V gene encodes CDR1 SQVTM and CDR2 ANQGSEA. Trimming took off 3 bases at V and 6 bases at J, with 15 bases between the two ends. There are 14 residues in the CDR3. CDR3 in amino acids: CSVDVEDPSNEQFF. The CDR3 nucleotides read TGCAGCGTTGATGTAGAAGACCCCTCCAATGAGCAGTTCTTC.

The chain carries TRBV27 and TRBJ1-2; a possible D gene is TRBD1 (5 bases). The V gene's germline CDR1 is MNHEY and CDR2 SMNVEV (reference sequence). CDR3 length: 14 residues. Trimming left V 6 bases short and J 4 bases short, with 15 bases between. CDR3 sequence reads: CASRPGNSGYGYTF. The CDR3 nucleotides read TGTGCCAGCAGACCAGGGAACTCAGGCTATGGCTACACCTTC.

This rearrangement joins TRBV7-9 to TRBJ1-2; D unresolved. The CDR3 is 14 amino acids. Germline CDR1 SEHNR, CDR2 FQNEAQ (reference sequence). V was trimmed by 8 bases and J by 4 bases, leaving 17 bases between them. This CDR3 reads CASSETRRFYGYTF. CDR3 DNA: TGTGCCAGCTCCGAGACGAGACGGTTCTATGGCTACACCTTC.

This clonotype occurred many times. The chain has TRBV6-2 or TRBV6-3 and TRBJ1-5; tentatively, D is TRBD1 (6 bases). CDR1 MNHEY and CDR2 SVGEGT come from the germline V gene. The CDR3 is made up of 17 amino acids. Trimming left V 5 bases short and J 2 bases short, with 19 bases between. The CDR3: CASSQDSPIWGNQPQHF. CDR3 DNA: TGTGCCAGCAGTCAGGACAGTCCAATATGGGGCAATCAGCCCCAGCATTTT.

The rearrangement joins TRBV5-1 to TRBJ2-7; no clear D. There are 15 residues in the CDR3. V lost 4 bases and J lost 2, with 16 bases in between. Per germline, CDR1 SGHRS and CDR2 YFSETQ. CDR3 sequence: CASSLGLGSPYEQYF. In DNA, the CDR3 is TGCGCCAGCAGCCTGGGGTTGGGGTCTCCCTACGAGCAGTACTTC.

This clonotype was seen at least ten times. This chain links TRBV11-2 with TRBJ2-7; D may be TRBD1 or TRBD2 (6 bases each). The CDR3 spans 15 residues. Germline V CDR1 and CDR2: SGHAT, FQNNGV. The V end was cut by 5 bases, the J end by 5 bases, with 19 bases between. DNA for the CDR3: TGTGCCAGCAGCGCATTCCGGGGGCCCCCTCACGAGCAGTACTTC. Protein sequence: CASSAFRGPPHEQYF.

V is TRBV5-5 and J is TRBJ1-1; the match to TRBD1 covers 9 bases. The CDR3 contains 15 residues. The germline CDR1 and CDR2 sequences are SGHKS and YYEKEE (reference sequence). V lost 2 bases and J lost 5; bases outside the gene matches: 7. CDR3 sequence (DNA): TGTGCCAGCAGCTTCACAGGGGGCGCGGGGACTGAAGCTTTCTTT. This translates into CASSFTGGAGTEAFF.

Details on this clonotype: The germline gene is not matched at one end of the junction; a read error may be the cause. The V gene is TRBV12-3 or TRBV12-4, the J gene TRBJ2-3; 10 bases are a match to TRBD1. This CDR3 contains 15 residues. The DNA of the CDR3 is TGTGCCAGCAGTGCCCGGGACAGGGGCGCAGATGCGCAGTATTTT. Translation gives CASSARDRGADAQYF.

As concerns this clonotype: A much larger clone lies a single base off, so this may be a read error. The V call is TRBV11-1, the J call TRBJ2-5; 8 bases map to TRBD2. CDR1 and CDR2 (germline): SGHAT, FQDESV (reference sequence). The CDR3 extends over 18 amino acids. V shed 1 base and J 2 bases; nucleotides not matched to a gene: 12. The CDR3 sequence is CASSLGIAGSEYQETQYF. For the CDR3, the DNA is TGTGCCAGCAGCTTAGGGATAGCGGGGTCGGAATATCAAGAGACCCAGTACTTC.

The chain joins TRBV27 to TRBJ2-5; TRBD1 agrees at 10 bases. The assigned J gene may be wrong: the sequence end matches TRBJ2-7 better. This CDR3 has 16 amino acids. Germline CDR1 reads MNHEY; CDR2 reads SMNVEV (reference sequence). CDR3 loop: CASSYSGTGATYEQYF. CDR3 DNA sequence: TGTGCCAGCAGTTATTCCGGGACAGGGGCAACCTACGAGCAGTACTTC.

This clonotype was detected only once. The rearrangement joins TRBV29-1 to TRBJ2-1; D may be TRBD2 (5 bases). Per the germline V gene, CDR1 is SQVTM and CDR2 is ANQGSEA. The CDR3 runs to 12 residues. V was shortened by 3 bases and J by 4 bases, with 7 bases between the two germline ends. CDR3 protein: CSVDWRYNEQFF. As DNA, the CDR3 is TGCAGCGTTGATTGGAGGTACAATGAGCAGTTCTTC.

This clonotype was seen a few times. Germline is not matched at one junction end, which may reflect a read error. V gene TRBV3-1 combines with J gene TRBJ1-5, with a tentative D call TRBD1 (5 bases). CDR1 and CDR2 (germline): LGHDT, YNNKEL (reference sequence). The CDR3 contains 18 residues. The chain's CDR3 is CASSRGVQGPISNRPQHF. CDR3 nucleotide sequence: TGTGCCAGCAGCCGGGGGGTCCAAGGGCCGATCAGCAATCGGCCCCAGCATTTT.

This clonotype was recorded at least ten times. V and J are TRBV7-9 and TRBJ1-6; 8 nucleotides line up with TRBD1. V shed 2 bases, J shed 7 bases, and the junction held 4 bases outside the gene matches. CDR1 SEHNR and CDR2 FQNEAQ come from the germline V gene (reference sequence). The CDR3 has 15 amino acids. The DNA for the CDR3 is TGTGCCAGCAGCTTACAGGGGGCTCGGAATTCACCCCTCCACTTT. The encoded protein is CASSLQGARNSPLHF.

V usage is TRBV14 and J usage is TRBJ2-1; D may be TRBD1 (6 bases). The CDR3 is 15 amino acids. Germline V gene lookup returns CDR1 SGHDN and CDR2 FVKESK. The V end lost 4 bases, the J end lost 15 bases, and 25 bases lay between the germline ends. The CDR3 sequence is CASSRSGPGALVRFF. CDR3 in DNA: TGTGCCAGCAGCCGGTCTGGGCCAGGGGCTCTAGTGAGGTTCTTC.

At least ten counts were recorded for this clonotype. With a much larger clone just one base away, this may be a read error. V gene TRBV7-2 combines with J gene TRBJ2-1; possibly TRBD1 for D (6 bases). The J call is doubtful: the DNA matches TRBJ2-7 better. CDR1 is SGHTA and CDR2 is FQGNSA in the germline V gene. The CDR3 has 15 amino acids. The DNA for the CDR3 is TGTGCCAGCAGCCCAACAGGGCCCTCCTACAATGAGCAGTACTTC. This gives the protein CASSPTGPSYNEQYF.

The chain joins TRBV7-8 to TRBJ1-2, with a tentative D call TRBD1 (6 bases). V dropped 5 bases and J dropped 7 bases, with 14 bases sitting between them. CDR1 is SGHVS, CDR2 FQNEAQ, per germline. The CDR3 consists of 13 residues. In DNA, the CDR3 is TGTGCCAGCAGCCCCCAGGGGCAGGGTGGCTACACCTTC. Amino acids: CASSPQGQGGYTF.

This clonotype has just a few counts. The V call is TRBV20-1, the J call TRBJ2-1; D may be TRBD1 (5 bases). CDR3 length equals 14 residues. CDR1 and CDR2 from the germline V gene are DFQATT and SNEGSKA (reference sequence). V was shortened by 0 bases and J by 10 bases, with 16 bases between the two germline ends. CDR3: CSARDFRVLNEQFF. CDR3 bases: TGCAGTGCTAGAGATTTCAGGGTCCTTAACGAGCAGTTCTTC.

This clonotype was recorded many times. The chain links TRBV2 to TRBJ2-3; the match to TRBD1 covers 10 bases. Germline V gene lookup returns CDR1 SNHLY and CDR2 FYNNEI. The CDR3 consists of 18 residues. The ends lost 4 bases at V and 4 bases at J; junction bases unmatched: 14. The CDR3 sequence is CASSGQGAVLQQADTQYF. The CDR3 DNA reads TGTGCCAGCAGTGGACAGGGGGCGGTTCTCCAACAGGCAGATACGCAGTATTTT.

The V and J genes are TRBV6-4 and TRBJ2-3; D ambiguous. Germline V gene data show CDR1 as MRHNA and CDR2 as SNTAGT. The CDR3 length is 17 residues. V lost 0 bases and J lost 2, with 15 bases in between. The DNA of the CDR3 is TGTGCCAGCAGTGACTCGTCATCTGGCAAACCCACAGATACGCAGTATTTT. Encoded protein: CASSDSSSGKPTDTQYF.

This clonotype was counted many times. The CDR3 spells CSARDGVGIQYF. The CDR3 coding sequence is TGCAGTGCTAGAGATGGGGTAGGCATTCAGTACTTC. The rearrangement uses TRBV20-1 and TRBJ2-4; D is ambiguous. The CDR3 totals 12 residues. Between the trimmed V and J ends, which lost 0 bases and 9 bases, there was a span of 9 bases. Per germline, CDR1 DFQATT and CDR2 SNEGSKA (reference sequence).

V usage is TRBV6-2 or TRBV6-3 and J usage is TRBJ1-6; no firm D call. Germline-derived CDR1 and CDR2 are MNHEY and SVGEGT. Deletions cut 6 bases from V and 7 bases from J, with 10 bases between. The CDR3 has 13 residues. The CDR3 DNA sequence: TGTGCCAGCAGATCGATGGGGAATTCACCCCTCCACTTT. It yields the protein CASRSMGNSPLHF.

Concerning this clonotype: A much larger clone is a single base away; this may be a read error. V usage is TRBV7-2 and J usage is TRBJ2-6; TRBD1 matches 7 bases. This CDR3 comprises 17 residues. From germline, CDR1 is SGHTA and CDR2 FQGNSA. Here the CDR3 reads CASSFSGTALGANVRTF. The CDR3 DNA sequence: TGTGCCAGCAGCTTCTCCGGGACAGCCCTTGGGGCCAACGTCCGGACTTTC.

This clonotype was counted many times. V and J are TRBV7-2 and TRBJ1-2, with TRBD1 matching over 7 bases. The CDR3 sequence is 15 residues long. J was trimmed by 2 bases and V by 5 bases; bases with no gene match: 8. From germline, CDR1 is SGHTA and CDR2 FQGNSA. The CDR3 protein is CASSPAGTANYGYTF. The DNA of the CDR3 is TGTGCCAGCAGCCCCGCCGGGACAGCCAACTATGGCTACACCTTC.

This clonotype was counted many times. The rearrangement joins TRBV29-1 to TRBJ2-7; D ambiguous. The CDR3 loop spans 12 amino acids. Trimming shortened V by 0 bases and J by 10 bases, and 13 bases separated the two germline ends. Germline CDR1 is SQVTM and CDR2 is ANQGSEA. The CDR3 region is CSVEELKGRQYF. The CDR3 region has the DNA TGCAGCGTTGAAGAGTTGAAAGGACGACAGTACTTC.

Here the CDR3 reads CASSSDRGRRTGELFF. The CDR3 DNA follows: TGTGCCAGCAGCTCCGACAGGGGGCGCCGAACCGGGGAGCTGTTTTTT. The chain carries TRBV7-2 and TRBJ2-2, with 10 bases matching TRBD1. Germline V CDR1 and CDR2: SGHTA, FQGNSA. This CDR3 has 16 amino acids. The ends lost 4 bases at V and 5 bases at J; junction bases unmatched: 7.